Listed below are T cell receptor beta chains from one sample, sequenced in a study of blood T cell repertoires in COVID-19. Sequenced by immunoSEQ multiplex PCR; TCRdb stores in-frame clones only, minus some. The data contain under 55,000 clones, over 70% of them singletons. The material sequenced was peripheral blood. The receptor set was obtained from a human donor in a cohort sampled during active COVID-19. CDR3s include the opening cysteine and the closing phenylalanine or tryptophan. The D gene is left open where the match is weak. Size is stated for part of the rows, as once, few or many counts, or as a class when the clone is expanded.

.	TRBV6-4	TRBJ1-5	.	CASSARRALGNQPQHF	TGTGCCAGCAGTGCTCGCAGGGCGTTAGGTAATCAGCCCCAGCATTTT
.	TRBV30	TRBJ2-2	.	CAGSDRNTGELFF	TGTGCCGGCTCGGACAGGAACACCGGGGAGCTGTTTTTT
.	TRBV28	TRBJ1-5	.	CASRKLWGRGNQPQHF	TGTGCCAGCAGAAAATTATGGGGGAGGGGCAATCAGCCCCAGCATTTT
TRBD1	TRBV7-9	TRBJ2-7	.	CASSRRQGLDHEQYF	TGTGCCAGCAGCCGCCGACAGGGTCTCGACCACGAGCAGTACTTC
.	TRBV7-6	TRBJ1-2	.	CASSLYREGYTF	TGTGCCAGCAGCCTTTACAGGGAAGGCTACACCTTC
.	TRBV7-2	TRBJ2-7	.	CASSLGSMGGRSIEQYF	TGTGCCAGCAGCTTAGGTTCTATGGGGGGGCGATCTATCGAGCAGTACTTC
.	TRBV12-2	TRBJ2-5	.	CASRLPFTSGRAPETQYF	TGTGCAAGTCGCTTACCCTTTACTAGCGGGAGGGCCCCTGAGACCCAGTACTTC
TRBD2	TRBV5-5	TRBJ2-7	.	CASSSLAGEGYEQYF	TGTGCCAGCAGCTCTTTAGCGGGAGAAGGGTACGAGCAGTACTTC
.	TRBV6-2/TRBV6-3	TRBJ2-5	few	CASSWATGRLGETQYF	TGTGCCAGCAGTTGGGCGACAGGGAGGCTTGGGGAGACCCAGTACTTC
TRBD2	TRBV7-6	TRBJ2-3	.	CASSPGLDVRTDTQYF	TGTGCCAGCAGTCCCGGACTAGATGTACGCACAGATACGCAGTATTTT
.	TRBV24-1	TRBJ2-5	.	CATSAPDTNYGTQYF	TGTGCCACCAGTGCCCCCGACACGAATTACGGGACCCAGTACTTC
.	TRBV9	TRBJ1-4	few	CASSVEGWYGEKLFF	TGTGCCAGCAGCGTAGAGGGGTGGTACGGTGAAAAACTGTTTTTT
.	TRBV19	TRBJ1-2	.	CASNHVEGTYGYTF	TGTGCCAGTAACCACGTGGAGGGTACCTATGGCTACACCTTC
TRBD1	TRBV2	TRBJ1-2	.	CASSATGQQAGGYTF	TGTGCCAGCAGCGCGACGGGACAGCAGGCGGGAGGCTACACCTTC
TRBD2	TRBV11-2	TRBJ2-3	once	CASSQGLATDTQYF	TGTGCCAGCAGCCAGGGACTAGCCACAGATACGCAGTATTTT
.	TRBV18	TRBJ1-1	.	CASSPRQGGTEAFF	TGTGCCAGCTCACCACGGCAGGGAGGGACTGAAGCTTTCTTT
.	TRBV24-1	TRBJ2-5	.	CATSDLRGQSETQYF	TGTGCCACCAGTGATTTGCGGGGTCAGTCGGAGACCCAGTACTTC
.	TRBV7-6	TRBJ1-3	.	CASSLWPGASGNTIYF	TGTGCCAGCAGCTTGTGGCCAGGCGCCTCTGGAAACACCATATATTTT
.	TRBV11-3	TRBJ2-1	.	CASSLDLDGGERQFF	TGTGCCAGCAGCTTAGATCTAGACGGGGGTGAAAGGCAGTTCTTC
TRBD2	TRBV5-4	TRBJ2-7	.	CASSMRTSGSHEQYF	TGTGCCAGCAGCATGAGGACTAGCGGGAGTCACGAGCAGTACTTC
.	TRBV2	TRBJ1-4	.	CASSPLSEKLFF	TGTGCCAGCAGTCCACTTTCTGAAAAACTGTTTTTT
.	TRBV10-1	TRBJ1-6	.	CASSPGERSPLHF	TGCGCCAGCTCTCCCGGGGAGCGATCACCCCTCCACTTT
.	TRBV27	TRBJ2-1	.	CASRPRLDYNEQFF	TGTGCCAGCAGACCAAGACTAGACTACAATGAGCAGTTCTTC
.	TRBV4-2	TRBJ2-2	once	CASSHDPEAGNTGELFF	TGTGCCAGCAGCCATGATCCGGAGGCGGGAAACACCGGGGAGCTGTTTTTT
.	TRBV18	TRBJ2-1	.	CASSLDRYNEQFF	TGTGCCAGCTCACTCGACAGATACAATGAGCAGTTCTTC
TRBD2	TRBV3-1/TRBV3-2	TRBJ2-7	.	CASSQDPSGYEQYF	TGTGCCAGCAGCCAAGACCCTAGCGGCTACGAGCAGTACTTC
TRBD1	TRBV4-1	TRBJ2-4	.	CASSQAGQAKLAKNIQYF	TGCGCCAGCAGCCAAGCGGGACAGGCGAAACTAGCCAAAAACATTCAGTACTTC
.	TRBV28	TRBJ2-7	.	CASSSGTFTYEQYF	TGTGCCAGCAGTTCAGGAACGTTCACCTACGAGCAGTACTTC
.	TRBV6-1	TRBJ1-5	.	CASSEMSQPQHF	TGTGCCAGCAGTGAAATGAGTCAGCCCCAGCATTTT
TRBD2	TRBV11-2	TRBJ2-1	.	CASTASGEPNEQFF	TGTGCCAGCACTGCCAGCGGGGAGCCGAATGAGCAGTTCTTC
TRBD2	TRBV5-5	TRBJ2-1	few	CASSLWTSGSNEQFF	TGTGCCAGCAGCCTATGGACTAGCGGGAGTAATGAGCAGTTCTTC
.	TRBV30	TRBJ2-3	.	CALDRYTDTQYF	TGTGCCTTGGACAGATACACAGATACGCAGTATTTT
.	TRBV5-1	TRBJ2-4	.	CASSPIAGIQNIQYF	TGCGCCAGCAGCCCCATCGCGGGGATACAAAACATTCAGTACTTC
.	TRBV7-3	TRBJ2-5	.	CASSTQPGETQYF	TGTGCCAGCAGCACACAGCCAGGGGAGACCCAGTACTTC
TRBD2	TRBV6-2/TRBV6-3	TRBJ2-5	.	CASSASGQETQYF	TGTGCCAGCAGTGCTAGCGGCCAAGAGACCCAGTACTTC
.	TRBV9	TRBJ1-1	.	CASSVGTSGNLNTEAFF	TGTGCCAGCAGCGTGGGCACGTCAGGGAACTTGAACACTGAAGCTTTCTTT
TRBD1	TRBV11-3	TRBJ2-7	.	CASSLDGTGALEQYF	TGTGCCAGCAGCTTAGATGGGACAGGGGCTTTGGAGCAGTACTTC
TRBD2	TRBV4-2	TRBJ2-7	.	CASSQGGWLAGGYEQYF	TGTGCCAGCAGCCAAGGGGGGTGGCTAGCGGGGGGCTACGAGCAGTACTTC
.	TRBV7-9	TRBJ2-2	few	CASRVPGYANTGELFF	TGTGCCAGCAGGGTTCCGGGTTACGCGAACACCGGGGAGCTGTTTTTT
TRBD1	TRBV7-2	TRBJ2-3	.	CASSLVGTGNTDTQYF	TGTGCCAGCAGCTTAGTGGGGACAGGGAACACAGATACGCAGTATTTT
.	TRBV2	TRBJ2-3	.	CASRGVGGYTDTQYF	TGTGCCAGCAGAGGGGTTGGCGGATACACAGATACGCAGTATTTT
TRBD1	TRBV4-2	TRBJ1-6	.	CASSQDSGQGDSPLHF	TGTGCCAGCAGCCAAGACTCCGGACAGGGAGATTCACCCCTCCACTTT
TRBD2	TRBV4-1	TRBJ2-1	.	CASSQDGLADYNEQFF	TGCGCCAGCAGCCAAGATGGCCTAGCGGACTACAATGAGCAGTTCTTC
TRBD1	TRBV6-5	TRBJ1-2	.	CASRWDRGSGYTF	TGTGCCAGCAGGTGGGACAGGGGCTCTGGCTACACCTTC
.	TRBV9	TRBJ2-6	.	CASSVQLRGYSGANVLTF	TGTGCCAGCAGCGTACAACTCAGGGGTTACTCTGGGGCCAACGTCCTGACTTTC